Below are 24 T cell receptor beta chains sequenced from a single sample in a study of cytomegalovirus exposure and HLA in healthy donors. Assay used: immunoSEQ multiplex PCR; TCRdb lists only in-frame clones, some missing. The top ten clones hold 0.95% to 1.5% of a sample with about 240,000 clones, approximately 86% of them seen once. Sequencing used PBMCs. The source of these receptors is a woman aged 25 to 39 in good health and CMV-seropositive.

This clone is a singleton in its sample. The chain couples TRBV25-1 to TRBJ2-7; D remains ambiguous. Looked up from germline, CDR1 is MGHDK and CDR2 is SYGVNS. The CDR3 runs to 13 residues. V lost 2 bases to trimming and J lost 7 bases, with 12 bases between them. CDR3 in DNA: TGTGCCAGCAGTGAACCGTCCGAGCGTGAGCAGTACTTC. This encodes CASSEPSEREQYF.

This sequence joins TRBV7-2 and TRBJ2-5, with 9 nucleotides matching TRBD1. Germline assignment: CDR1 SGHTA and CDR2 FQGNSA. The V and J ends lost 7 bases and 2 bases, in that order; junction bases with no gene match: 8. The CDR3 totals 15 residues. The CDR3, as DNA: TGTGCCAGCACCATCCAGGGACAGGGACAAGAGACCCAGTACTTC. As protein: CASTIQGQGQETQYF.

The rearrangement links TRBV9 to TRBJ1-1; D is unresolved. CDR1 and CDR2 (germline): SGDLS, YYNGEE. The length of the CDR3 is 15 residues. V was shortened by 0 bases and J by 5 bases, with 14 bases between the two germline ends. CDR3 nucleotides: TGTGCCAGCAGCGTAGGCCCTTCGGGAACAACTGAAGCTTTCTTT. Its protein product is CASSVGPSGTTEAFF.

CDR3 residues: CASSLSGGGGTDTQYF. The CDR3 DNA reads as TGCGCCAGCAGCTTGTCCGGGGGAGGGGGCACAGATACGCAGTATTTT. The chain joins TRBV5-1 to TRBJ2-3; 7 positions match TRBD2. Germline lookup yields CDR1 SGHRS and CDR2 YFSETQ. The CDR3 is 16 residues long. J was trimmed by 1 base and V by 1 base; bases with no gene match: 6.

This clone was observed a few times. CDR3 nucleotides: TGTGCCTACCAGCGTACCACCTATGGCTACACCTTC. Translated, it gives CAYQRTTYGYTF. The gene calls are TRBV30 and TRBJ1-2; no definite D call. This CDR3 is 12 amino acids long. Germline V lookup: CDR1 GTSNPN, CDR2 SVGIG (reference sequence). The germline V and J ends were trimmed by 7 bases and 4 bases, with 13 bases remaining between them.

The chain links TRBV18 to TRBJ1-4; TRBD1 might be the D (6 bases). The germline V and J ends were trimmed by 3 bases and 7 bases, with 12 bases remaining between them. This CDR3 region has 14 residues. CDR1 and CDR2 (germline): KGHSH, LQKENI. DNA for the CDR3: TGTGCCAGCTCACCCCCCGGGGGGCCTGAAAAACTGTTTTTT. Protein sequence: CASSPPGGPEKLFF.

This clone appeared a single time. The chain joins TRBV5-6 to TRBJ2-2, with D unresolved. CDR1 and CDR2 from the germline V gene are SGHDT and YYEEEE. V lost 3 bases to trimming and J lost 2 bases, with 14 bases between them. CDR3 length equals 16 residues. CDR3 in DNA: TGTGCCAGCAGCTCCGTTTTTAGGAGCAACACCGGGGAGCTGTTTTTT. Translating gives CASSSVFRSNTGELFF.

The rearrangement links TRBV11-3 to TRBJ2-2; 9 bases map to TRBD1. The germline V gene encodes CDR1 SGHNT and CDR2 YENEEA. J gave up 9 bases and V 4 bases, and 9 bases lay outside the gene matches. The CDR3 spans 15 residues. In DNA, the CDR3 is TGTGCCAGCAGCTCCGGGACAGGGTCTACGAGGGAGCTGTTTTTT. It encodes CASSSGTGSTRELFF.

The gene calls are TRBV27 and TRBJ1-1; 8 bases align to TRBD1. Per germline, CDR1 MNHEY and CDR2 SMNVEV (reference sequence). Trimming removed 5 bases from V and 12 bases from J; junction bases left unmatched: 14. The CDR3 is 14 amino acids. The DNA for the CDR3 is TGTGCCAGCAGTACCACGAGCCGGACAGGGTCGCCTTTCTTT. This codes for CASSTTSRTGSPFF.

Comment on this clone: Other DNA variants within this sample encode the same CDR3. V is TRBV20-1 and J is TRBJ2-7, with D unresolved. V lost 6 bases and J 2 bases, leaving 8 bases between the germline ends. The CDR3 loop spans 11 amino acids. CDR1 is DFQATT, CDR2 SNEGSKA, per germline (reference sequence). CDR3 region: CSADGAYEQYF. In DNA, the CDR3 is TGCAGTGCCGACGGAGCCTACGAGCAGTACTTC.

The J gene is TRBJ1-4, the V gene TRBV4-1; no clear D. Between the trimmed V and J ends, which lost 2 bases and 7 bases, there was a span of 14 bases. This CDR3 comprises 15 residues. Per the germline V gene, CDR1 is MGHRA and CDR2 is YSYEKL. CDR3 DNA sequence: TGCGCCAGCAGCCAATTTCCCGGACTGGGTGAAAAACTGTTTTTT. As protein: CASSQFPGLGEKLFF.

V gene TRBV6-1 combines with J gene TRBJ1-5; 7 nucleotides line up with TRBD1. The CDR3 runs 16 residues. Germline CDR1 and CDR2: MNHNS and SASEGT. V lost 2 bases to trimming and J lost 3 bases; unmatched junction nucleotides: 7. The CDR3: CASSEWDSTFNQPQHF. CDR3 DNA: TGTGCCAGCAGTGAATGGGACAGCACCTTCAATCAGCCCCAGCATTTT.

The CDR3 region is CASSVGQNYGYTF. In DNA form, the CDR3 reads TGTGCCAGCAGCGTTGGACAGAACTATGGCTACACCTTC. This chain uses TRBV6-1 with TRBJ1-2, with TRBD1 as a possible D gene (6 bases). CDR1 and CDR2 from the germline V gene are MNHNS and SASEGT. The CDR3 has 13 residues. Trimming pared 6 bases from V and 2 bases from J, leaving 10 bases between.

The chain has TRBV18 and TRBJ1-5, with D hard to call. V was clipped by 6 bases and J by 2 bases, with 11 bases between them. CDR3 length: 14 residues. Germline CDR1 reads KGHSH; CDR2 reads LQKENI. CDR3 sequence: CASSPNEGNQPQHF. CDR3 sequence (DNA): TGTGCCAGCTCGCCTAACGAAGGCAATCAGCCCCAGCATTTT.

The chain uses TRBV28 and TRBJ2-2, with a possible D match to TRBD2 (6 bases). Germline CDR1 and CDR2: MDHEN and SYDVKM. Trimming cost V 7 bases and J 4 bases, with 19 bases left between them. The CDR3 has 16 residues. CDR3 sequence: CASTTPGKAGTGELFF. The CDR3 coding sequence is TGTGCCAGCACTACCCCGGGAAAAGCGGGCACCGGGGAGCTGTTTTTT.

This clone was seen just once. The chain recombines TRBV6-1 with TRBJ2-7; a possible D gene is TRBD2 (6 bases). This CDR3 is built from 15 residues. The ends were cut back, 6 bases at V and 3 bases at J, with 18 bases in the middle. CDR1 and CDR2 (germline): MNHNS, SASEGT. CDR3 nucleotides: TGTGCCAGCAGCACTTTTAGCGGAATTCGCTACGAGCAGTACTTC. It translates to CASSTFSGIRYEQYF.

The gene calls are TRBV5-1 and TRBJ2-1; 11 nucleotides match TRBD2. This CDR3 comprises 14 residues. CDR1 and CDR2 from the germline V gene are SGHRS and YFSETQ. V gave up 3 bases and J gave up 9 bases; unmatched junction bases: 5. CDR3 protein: CASSYLAGGPEQFF. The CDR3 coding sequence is TGCGCCAGCAGCTACCTAGCGGGGGGCCCTGAGCAGTTCTTC.

The CDR3 bases are TGTGCCAGCAGCTTGGAGGGGGGGCGCCCCTATGGCTACACCTTC. It translates to CASSLEGGRPYGYTF. The gene calls are TRBV5-4 and TRBJ1-2; maybe TRBD1 (6 bases). Germline V gene lookup returns CDR1 SGHNT and CDR2 YYREEE (reference sequence). The CDR3 is 15 amino acids. Between the trimmed V and J ends, which lost 0 bases and 4 bases, there was a span of 13 bases.

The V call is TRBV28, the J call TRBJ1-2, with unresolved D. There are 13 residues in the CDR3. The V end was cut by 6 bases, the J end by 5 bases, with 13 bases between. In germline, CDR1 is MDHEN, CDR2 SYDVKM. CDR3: CASRTEGVYGYTF. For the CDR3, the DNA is TGTGCCAGCAGGACCGAGGGTGTATATGGCTACACCTTC.

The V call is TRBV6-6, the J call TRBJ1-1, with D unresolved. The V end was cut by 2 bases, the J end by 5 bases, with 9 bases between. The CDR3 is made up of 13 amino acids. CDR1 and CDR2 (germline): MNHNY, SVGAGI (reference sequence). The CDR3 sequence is CASSYPGGTEAFF. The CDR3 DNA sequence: TGTGCCAGCAGTTACCCAGGCGGGACTGAAGCTTTCTTT.

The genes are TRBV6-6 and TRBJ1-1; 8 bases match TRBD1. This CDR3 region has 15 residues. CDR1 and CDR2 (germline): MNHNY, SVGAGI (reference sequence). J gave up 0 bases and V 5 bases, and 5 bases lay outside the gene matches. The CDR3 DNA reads TGTGCCAGCAGTGAGAAACAGGGGGTGAACACTGAAGCTTTCTTT. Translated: CASSEKQGVNTEAFF.

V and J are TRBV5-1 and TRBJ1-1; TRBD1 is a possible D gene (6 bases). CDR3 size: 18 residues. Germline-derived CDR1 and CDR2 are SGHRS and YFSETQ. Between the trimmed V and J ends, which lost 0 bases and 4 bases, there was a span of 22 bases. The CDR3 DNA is TGCGCCAGCAGCTTGGCCGGCGGCTCAGGGGTTGGGGGCACTGAAGCTTTCTTT. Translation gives CASSLAGGSGVGGTEAFF.

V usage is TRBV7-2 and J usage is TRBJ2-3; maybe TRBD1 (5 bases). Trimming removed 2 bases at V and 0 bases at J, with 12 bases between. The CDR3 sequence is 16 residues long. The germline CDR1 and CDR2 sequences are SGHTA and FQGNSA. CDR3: CASSLQGVTSTDTQYF. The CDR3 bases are TGTGCCAGCAGCTTACAAGGGGTTACTAGCACAGATACGCAGTATTTT.

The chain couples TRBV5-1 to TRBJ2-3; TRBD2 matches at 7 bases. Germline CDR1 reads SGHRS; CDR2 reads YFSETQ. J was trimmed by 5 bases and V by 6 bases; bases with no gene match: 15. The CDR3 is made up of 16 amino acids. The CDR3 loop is CASKRRGSESQDTQYF. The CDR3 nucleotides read TGCGCCAGCAAACGGCGCGGGAGTGAATCTCAAGATACGCAGTATTTT.